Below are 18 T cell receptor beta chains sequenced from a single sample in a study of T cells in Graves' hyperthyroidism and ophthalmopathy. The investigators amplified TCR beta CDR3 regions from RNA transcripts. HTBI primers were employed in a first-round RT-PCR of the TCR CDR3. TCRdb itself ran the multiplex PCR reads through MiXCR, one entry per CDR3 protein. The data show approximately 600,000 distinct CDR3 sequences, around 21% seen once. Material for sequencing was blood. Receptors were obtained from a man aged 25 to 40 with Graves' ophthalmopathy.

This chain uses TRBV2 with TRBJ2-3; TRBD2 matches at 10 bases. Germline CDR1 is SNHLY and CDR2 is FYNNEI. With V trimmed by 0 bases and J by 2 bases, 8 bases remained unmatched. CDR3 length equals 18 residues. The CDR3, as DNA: TGTGCCAGCAGTGAAGCGCGGGCTAGCGGGGGCATCACAGATACGCAGTATTTT. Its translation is CASSEARASGGITDTQYF.

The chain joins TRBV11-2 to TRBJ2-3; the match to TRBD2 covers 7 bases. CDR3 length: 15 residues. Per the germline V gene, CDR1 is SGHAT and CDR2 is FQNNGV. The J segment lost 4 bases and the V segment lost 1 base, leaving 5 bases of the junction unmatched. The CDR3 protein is CASSLVGAGADTQYF. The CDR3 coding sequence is TGTGCCAGCAGCTTAGTCGGGGCGGGGGCAGATACGCAGTATTTT.

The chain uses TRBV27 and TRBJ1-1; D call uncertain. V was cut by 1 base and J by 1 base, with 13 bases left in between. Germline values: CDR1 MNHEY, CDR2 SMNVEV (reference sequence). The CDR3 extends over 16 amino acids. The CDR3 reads CASSLFGPAENTEAFF. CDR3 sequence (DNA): TGTGCCAGCAGTTTATTCGGCCCTGCGGAGAACACTGAAGCTTTCTTT.

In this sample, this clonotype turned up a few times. CDR3 in DNA: TGTGCCAGCAGCAACCTGGGGTCACCCCTCCACTTT. Amino acid sequence: CASSNLGSPLHF. The chain joins TRBV12-3 or TRBV12-4 to TRBJ1-6; D is uncertain. V was cut by 6 bases and J by 10 bases, with 10 bases left in between. This CDR3 has 12 residues.

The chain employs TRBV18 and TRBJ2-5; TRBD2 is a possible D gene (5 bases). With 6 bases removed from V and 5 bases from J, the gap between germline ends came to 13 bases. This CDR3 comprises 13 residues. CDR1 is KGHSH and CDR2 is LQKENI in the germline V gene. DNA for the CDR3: TGTGCCAGCTCTCGCACACTAGGCGAGACCCAGTACTTC. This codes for CASSRTLGETQYF. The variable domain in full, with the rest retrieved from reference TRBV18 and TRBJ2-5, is NAGVMQNPRHLVRRRGQEARLRCSPMKGHSHVYWYRQLPEEGLKFMVYLQKENIIDESGMPKERFSAEFPKEGPSILRIQQVVRGDSAAYFCASSRTLGETQYFGPGTRLLVL.

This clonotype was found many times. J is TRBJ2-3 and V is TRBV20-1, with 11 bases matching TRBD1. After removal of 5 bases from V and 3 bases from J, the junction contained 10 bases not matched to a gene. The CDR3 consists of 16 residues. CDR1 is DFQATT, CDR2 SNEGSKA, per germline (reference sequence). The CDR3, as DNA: TGCAGTGCTGACTGGACAGGGGGCGCGCCTACAGATACGCAGTATTTT. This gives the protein CSADWTGGAPTDTQYF.

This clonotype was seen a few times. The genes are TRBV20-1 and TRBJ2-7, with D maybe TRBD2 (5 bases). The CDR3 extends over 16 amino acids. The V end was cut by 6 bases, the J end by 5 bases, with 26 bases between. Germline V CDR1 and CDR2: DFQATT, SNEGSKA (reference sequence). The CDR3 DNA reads TGCAGTGCGCCGAGACTAAATAGGGTCCGGGCCGACGAGCAGTACTTC. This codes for CSAPRLNRVRADEQYF.

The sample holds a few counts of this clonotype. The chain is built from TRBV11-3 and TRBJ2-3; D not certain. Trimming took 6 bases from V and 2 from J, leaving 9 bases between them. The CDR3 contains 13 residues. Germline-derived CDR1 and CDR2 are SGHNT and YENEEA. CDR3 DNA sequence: TGTGCCAGCAGTAGAGTATTCACAGATACGCAGTATTTT. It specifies CASSRVFTDTQYF.

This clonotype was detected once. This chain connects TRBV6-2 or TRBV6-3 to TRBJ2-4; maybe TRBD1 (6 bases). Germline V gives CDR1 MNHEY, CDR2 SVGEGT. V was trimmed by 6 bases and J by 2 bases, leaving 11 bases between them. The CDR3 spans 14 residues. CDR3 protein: CASREQGTKNIQYF. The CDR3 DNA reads TGTGCCAGCAGGGAACAGGGTACCAAAAACATTCAGTACTTC.

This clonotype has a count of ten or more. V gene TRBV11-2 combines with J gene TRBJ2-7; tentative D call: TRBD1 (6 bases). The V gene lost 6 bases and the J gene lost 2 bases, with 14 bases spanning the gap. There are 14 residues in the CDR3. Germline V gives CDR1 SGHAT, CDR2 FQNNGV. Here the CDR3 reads CASSPGHAAYEQYF. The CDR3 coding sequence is TGTGCCAGCAGTCCGGGACACGCCGCCTACGAGCAGTACTTC.

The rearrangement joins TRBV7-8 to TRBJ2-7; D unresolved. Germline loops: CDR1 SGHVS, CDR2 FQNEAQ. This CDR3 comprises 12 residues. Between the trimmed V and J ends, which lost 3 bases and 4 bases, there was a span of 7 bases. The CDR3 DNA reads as TGTGCCAGCAGCTTTCTAGAATACGAGCAGTACTTC. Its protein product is CASSFLEYEQYF.

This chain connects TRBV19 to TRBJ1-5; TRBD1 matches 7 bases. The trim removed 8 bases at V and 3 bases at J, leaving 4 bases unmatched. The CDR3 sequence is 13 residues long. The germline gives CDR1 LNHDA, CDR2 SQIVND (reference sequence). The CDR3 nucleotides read TGTGCCAGTGCCGGACAGGACAATCAGCCCCAGCATTTT. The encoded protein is CASAGQDNQPQHF.

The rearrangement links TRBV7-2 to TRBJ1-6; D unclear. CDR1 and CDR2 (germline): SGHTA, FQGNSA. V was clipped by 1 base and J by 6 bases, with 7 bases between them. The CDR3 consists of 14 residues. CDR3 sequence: CASSLEGLNSPLHF. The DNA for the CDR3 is TGTGCCAGCAGCTTAGAAGGGCTTAATTCACCCCTCCACTTT.

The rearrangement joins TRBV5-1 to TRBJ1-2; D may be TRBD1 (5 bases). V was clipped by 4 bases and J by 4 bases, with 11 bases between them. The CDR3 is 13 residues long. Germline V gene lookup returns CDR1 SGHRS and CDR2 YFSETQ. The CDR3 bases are TGCGCCAGCAGCGCTTTTGACAGCTATGGCTACACCTTC. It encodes CASSAFDSYGYTF.

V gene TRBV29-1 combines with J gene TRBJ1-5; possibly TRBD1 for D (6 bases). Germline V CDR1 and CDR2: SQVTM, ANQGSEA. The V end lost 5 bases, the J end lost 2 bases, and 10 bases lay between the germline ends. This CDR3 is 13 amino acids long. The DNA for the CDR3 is TGCAGCGTTCCGGGGGCGGGCAATCAGCCCCAGCATTTT. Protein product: CSVPGAGNQPQHF. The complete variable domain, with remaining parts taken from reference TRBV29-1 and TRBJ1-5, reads SAVISQKPSRDICQRGTSLTIQCQVDSQVTMMFWYRQQPGQSLTLIATANQGSEATYESGFVIDKFPISRPNLTFSTLTVSNMSPEDSSIYLCSVPGAGNQPQHFGDGTRLSIL.

This CDR3 is CASSQGTTSPLHF. In nucleotides, the CDR3 is TGTGCCAGCAGCCAAGGGACGACTTCACCCCTCCACTTT. The chain has TRBV3-1 and TRBJ1-6; D unclear. Between the trimmed V and J ends, which lost 1 base and 9 bases, there was a span of 7 bases. Per the germline V gene, CDR1 is LGHDT and CDR2 is YNNKEL (reference sequence). This CDR3 is 13 amino acids long.

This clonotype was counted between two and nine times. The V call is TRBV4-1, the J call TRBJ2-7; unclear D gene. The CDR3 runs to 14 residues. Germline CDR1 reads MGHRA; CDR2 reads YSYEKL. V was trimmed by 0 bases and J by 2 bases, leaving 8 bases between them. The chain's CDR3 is CASSQDVGTYEQYF. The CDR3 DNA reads TGCGCCAGCAGCCAAGATGTGGGAACCTACGAGCAGTACTTC.

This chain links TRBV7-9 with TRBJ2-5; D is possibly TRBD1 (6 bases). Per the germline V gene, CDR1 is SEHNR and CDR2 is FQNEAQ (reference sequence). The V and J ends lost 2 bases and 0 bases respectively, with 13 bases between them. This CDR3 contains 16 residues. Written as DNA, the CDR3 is TGTGCCAGCAGCTTAATCGGGACACAGTACCAAGAGACCCAGTACTTC. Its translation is CASSLIGTQYQETQYF.